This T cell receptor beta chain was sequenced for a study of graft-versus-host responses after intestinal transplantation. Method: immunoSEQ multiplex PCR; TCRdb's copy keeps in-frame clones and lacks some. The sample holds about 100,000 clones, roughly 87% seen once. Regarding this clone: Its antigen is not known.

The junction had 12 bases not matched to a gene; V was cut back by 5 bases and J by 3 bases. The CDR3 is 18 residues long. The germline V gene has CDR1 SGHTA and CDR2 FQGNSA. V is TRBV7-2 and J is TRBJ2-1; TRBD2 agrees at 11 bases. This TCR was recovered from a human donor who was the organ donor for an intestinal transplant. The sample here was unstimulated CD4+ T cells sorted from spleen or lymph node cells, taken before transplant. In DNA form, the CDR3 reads TGTGCCAGCAGCCTACTAGCGGGGGTATATATCGGCTACAATGAGCAGTTCTTC. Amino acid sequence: CASSLLAGVYIGYNEQFF. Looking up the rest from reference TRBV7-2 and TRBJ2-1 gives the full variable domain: GAGVSQSPSNKVTEKGKDVELRCDPISGHTALYWYRQSLGQGLEFLIYFQGNSAPDKSGLPSDRFSAERTGGSVSTLTIQRTQQEDSAVYLCASSLLAGVYIGYNEQFFGPGTRLTVL.